This entry lists 24 T cell receptor beta chains sequenced from one sample in a study of T cell responses to AZD1222 COVID-19 vaccine. Produced via immunoSEQ multiplex PCR; TCRdb's table is partial and in-frame only. The data show 100,000 to 130,000 clones, approximately 90% seen once. Sample: peripheral blood, taken 28 days after the second AZD1222 dose. These receptor sequences come from an adult who received the AZD1222 COVID-19 vaccine.

The chain links TRBV3-1 (or the pseudogene TRBV3-2) to TRBJ1-1, with D possibly TRBD1 on 6 matching bases. Germline V CDR1 and CDR2: LGHDT, YNNKEL (reference sequence). The CDR3 loop spans 17 amino acids. V was clipped by 4 bases and J by 0 bases, with 18 bases between them. The CDR3 region has the DNA TGTGCCAGCAGCCCTATTACTCGCACAGGGATGAACACTGAAGCTTTCTTT. It is translated as CASSPITRTGMNTEAFF.

This chain links TRBV2 with TRBJ2-2; D call uncertain. V was trimmed by 8 bases and J by 6 bases, leaving 16 bases between them. Germline V CDR1 and CDR2: SNHLY, FYNNEI. This CDR3 region has 14 residues. CDR3 sequence (DNA): TGTGCCAGCTCTTCTCGGTCCCATTCCGGGGAGCTGTTTTTT. Translation gives CASSSRSHSGELFF.

The J gene is TRBJ2-7, the V gene TRBV4-1, with D perhaps given as TRBD1 or TRBD2 (5 bases each). Germline loops: CDR1 MGHRA, CDR2 YSYEKL. The CDR3 length is 17 residues. Deletions cut 0 bases from V and 4 bases from J, with 19 bases between. CDR3 bases: TGCGCCAGCAGCCAAGAAATTCACCGGGGCCAGGGATACGAGCAGTACTTC. Translated, it gives CASSQEIHRGQGYEQYF.

This clone was recorded only once. The chain links TRBV7-9 to TRBJ1-4; 12 bases line up with TRBD1. CDR1 SEHNR and CDR2 FQNEAQ come from the germline V gene (reference sequence). The CDR3 spans 18 residues. Unmatched junction bases numbered 12, after V lost 3 bases and J lost 7 bases. The CDR3 region is CASSLAGTGGLGSEKLFF. For the CDR3, the DNA is TGTGCCAGCAGCTTGGCCGGGACAGGGGGCCTCGGGAGTGAAAAACTGTTTTTT. The variable domain in full, with the rest retrieved from reference TRBV7-9 and TRBJ1-4, is DTGVSQNPRHKITKRGQNVTFRCDPISEHNRLYWYRQTLGQGPEFLTYFQNEAQLEKSRLLSDRFSAERPKGSFSTLEIQRTEQGDSAMYLCASSLAGTGGLGSEKLFFGSGTQLSVL.

This chain uses TRBV18 with TRBJ2-2, with D possibly TRBD1 on 6 matching bases. The V end was cut by 4 bases, the J end by 0 bases, with 12 bases between. The germline V gene encodes CDR1 KGHSH and CDR2 LQKENI. The CDR3 totals 16 residues. CDR3 in DNA: TGTGCCAGCTCACTCACAGGGATCCCGAACACCGGGGAGCTGTTTTTT. The encoded protein is CASSLTGIPNTGELFF.

This clone was found once. The chain carries TRBV7-2 and TRBJ2-5; 9 bases agree with TRBD1. V lost 5 bases and J lost 5; bases outside the gene matches: 6. The CDR3 covers 14 residues. Germline values: CDR1 SGHTA, CDR2 FQGNSA. The CDR3 sequence is CASSQQGAGETQYF. DNA for the CDR3: TGTGCCAGCAGCCAACAGGGGGCAGGGGAGACCCAGTACTTC.

The V call is TRBV5-1, the J call TRBJ1-2; 10 positions agree with TRBD1. J lost 6 bases, V lost 3 bases, and 14 bases had no gene match. The CDR3 covers 17 residues. CDR1 and CDR2 (germline): SGHRS, YFSETQ. The CDR3 sequence is CASSSYDRDRGQNGYTF. The CDR3 bases are TGCGCCAGCAGCTCCTATGACAGAGACAGGGGGCAAAATGGCTACACCTTC.

CDR3 in DNA: TGTGCCATCAGTGAGTTGAATCAGCCCCAGCATTTT. Encoded protein: CAISELNQPQHF. The rearrangement links TRBV10-3 to TRBJ1-5; no clear D gene. Trimming took off 1 base at V and 4 bases at J, with 2 bases between the two ends. There are 12 residues in the CDR3. From germline, CDR1 is ENHRY and CDR2 SYGVKD.

This clone was seen only once. This chain links TRBV5-1 with TRBJ1-1, with 8 bases fitting TRBD1. Trimming at V came to 4 bases and at J to 1 base, leaving 3 bases not matched to a gene. The germline gives CDR1 SGHRS, CDR2 YFSETQ. The CDR3 is 14 residues long. The CDR3 reads CASSPGQANTEAFF. CDR3 nucleotides: TGCGCCAGCAGCCCGGGACAGGCGAACACTGAAGCTTTCTTT.

The chain is built from TRBV7-9 and TRBJ1-2; D may be TRBD1 (5 bases). The germline V gene has CDR1 SEHNR and CDR2 FQNEAQ (reference sequence). The CDR3 has 15 residues. V was pared by 1 base and J by 7 bases, with 16 bases between. In DNA form, the CDR3 reads TGTGCCAGCAGCTTAGTTCTGGGGGATCCCTCTGGCTACACCTTC. Translation: CASSLVLGDPSGYTF.

V is TRBV28 and J is TRBJ2-7; D not certain. The CDR3 length is 13 residues. The germline V and J ends were trimmed by 2 bases and 4 bases, with 9 bases remaining between them. Germline assignment: CDR1 MDHEN and CDR2 SYDVKM. The CDR3 spells CASSLVLGYEQYF. The CDR3 DNA sequence: TGTGCCAGCAGTTTAGTCCTGGGTTACGAGCAGTACTTC.

This chain joins TRBV28 and TRBJ1-4; D gene unclear. V lost 8 bases to trimming and J lost 0 bases, with 10 bases between them. CDR1 MDHEN and CDR2 SYDVKM come from the germline V gene. The CDR3 totals 14 residues. The CDR3 DNA is TGTGCCAGCGGTCGGATTGCAACTAATGAAAAACTGTTTTTT. Translation gives CASGRIATNEKLFF.

This chain uses TRBV11-2 with TRBJ1-1, with D perhaps matching TRBD1 (6 bases). From germline, CDR1 is SGHAT and CDR2 FQNNGV. The CDR3 is made up of 15 amino acids. V was clipped by 5 bases and J by 0 bases, with 13 bases between them. The DNA of the CDR3 is TGTGCCAGCAGCCTCCAGGGGACAATGAACACTGAAGCTTTCTTT. This gives the protein CASSLQGTMNTEAFF.

The V and J genes are TRBV28 and TRBJ1-5; no clear D. The CDR3 is 16 amino acids. V dropped 3 bases and J dropped 3 bases, with 15 bases sitting between them. Germline lookup yields CDR1 MDHEN and CDR2 SYDVKM. The CDR3 coding sequence is TGTGCCAGCAGTTTTCCGGGAGGGAGGTACAATCAGCCCCAGCATTTT. Amino acid sequence: CASSFPGGRYNQPQHF.

In its sample, this clone was seen once. The chain has TRBV5-8 and TRBJ2-2, with 9 bases identical to TRBD2. The V segment lost 2 bases and the J segment 4 bases; nucleotides outside the gene matches: 12. Germline V gene lookup returns CDR1 SGHTS and CDR2 YDEGEE. The CDR3 totals 18 residues. The CDR3 loop reads CASSLLLAGKTVTGELFF. CDR3 nucleotide sequence: TGTGCCAGCAGCTTACTGCTAGCGGGGAAAACAGTCACCGGGGAGCTGTTTTTT.

This chain links TRBV11-2 with TRBJ1-1; maybe TRBD1 (6 bases). Germline values: CDR1 SGHAT, CDR2 FQNNGV. V lost 5 bases and J lost 4, with 14 bases in between. The CDR3 loop spans 14 amino acids. The CDR3 protein is CASSMDRYPTEAFF. Here the CDR3 DNA reads TGTGCCAGCAGCATGGACAGATATCCCACTGAAGCTTTCTTT.

Only a few counts were recorded for this clone. The rearrangement joins TRBV19 to TRBJ1-1, with 8 bases that match TRBD1. Germline trimming cut 6 bases from V and 1 base from J; bases unmatched to any gene: 10. The germline gives CDR1 LNHDA, CDR2 SQIVND (reference sequence). CDR3 length: 16 amino acids. The CDR3 region is CASRARTGRTNTEAFF. In DNA form, the CDR3 reads TGTGCCAGTAGGGCAAGGACAGGGAGGACGAACACTGAAGCTTTCTTT.

This rearrangement joins TRBV6-9 to TRBJ1-1; D gene ambiguous. Looked up from germline, CDR1 is MNHGY and CDR2 is SVAAGI. This CDR3 contains 11 residues. V was trimmed by 11 bases and J by 6 bases, leaving 13 bases between them. The CDR3 region is CACGPGSEAFF. DNA for the CDR3: TGTGCCTGCGGACCCGGGTCTGAAGCTTTCTTT.

The J gene is TRBJ1-5, the V gene TRBV3-1 (or the pseudogene TRBV3-2), with D hard to call. V was cut by 1 base and J by 2 bases, with 12 bases left in between. Germline CDR1 reads LGHDT; CDR2 reads YNNKEL (reference sequence). This CDR3 spans 16 amino acids. As DNA, the CDR3 is TGTGCCAGCAGCCAAGCGTCAGATGGAGGCAATCAGCCCCAGCATTTT. Translated: CASSQASDGGNQPQHF.

The J gene is TRBJ2-7, the V gene TRBV19; 9 nucleotides match TRBD1. Germline CDR1 LNHDA, CDR2 SQIVND (reference sequence). V shed 6 bases, J shed 2 bases, and the junction held 5 bases outside the gene matches. This CDR3 comprises 14 residues. The CDR3 DNA follows: TGTGCCAGTAGCACCGGACAGGGGCCCTACGAGCAGTACTTC. It yields the protein CASSTGQGPYEQYF.

This rearrangement joins TRBV6-5 to TRBJ1-2; D is perhaps TRBD1 (5 bases). The CDR3 has 12 residues. The V end was cut by 2 bases, the J end by 5 bases, with 6 bases between. Per germline, CDR1 MNHEY and CDR2 SVGAGI. The CDR3 reads CASSYKGYGYTF. CDR3 sequence (DNA): TGTGCCAGCAGTTACAAGGGGTATGGCTACACCTTC.

The chain couples TRBV11-2 to TRBJ2-5; D assignment may be TRBD1 or TRBD2 (5 bases each). CDR1 is SGHAT, CDR2 FQNNGV, per germline. The CDR3 loop spans 14 amino acids. V lost 4 bases and J lost 5, with 14 bases in between. The CDR3 here is CASSSQGGRETQYF. The CDR3 coding sequence is TGTGCCAGCAGCTCCCAGGGCGGGCGGGAGACCCAGTACTTC.

The rearrangement joins TRBV28 to TRBJ2-7, with 8 positions matching TRBD1. Germline CDR1 is MDHEN and CDR2 is SYDVKM. V trimming: 6 bases; J trimming: 3 bases; junction bases outside the gene matches: 1. The CDR3 covers 12 residues. The CDR3 sequence: CASSTGGYEQYF. The CDR3, as DNA: TGTGCCAGCAGCACAGGGGGCTACGAGCAGTACTTC.

The genes are TRBV27 and TRBJ1-2; TRBD1 matches at 10 bases. Trimming removed 7 bases from V and 8 bases from J; junction bases left unmatched: 10. CDR1 is MNHEY and CDR2 is SMNVEV in the germline V gene (reference sequence). The CDR3 loop spans 14 amino acids. CDR3 sequence reads: CASTPGTGVGGYTF. The CDR3 coding sequence is TGTGCCAGCACACCAGGGACAGGGGTGGGCGGCTACACCTTC.